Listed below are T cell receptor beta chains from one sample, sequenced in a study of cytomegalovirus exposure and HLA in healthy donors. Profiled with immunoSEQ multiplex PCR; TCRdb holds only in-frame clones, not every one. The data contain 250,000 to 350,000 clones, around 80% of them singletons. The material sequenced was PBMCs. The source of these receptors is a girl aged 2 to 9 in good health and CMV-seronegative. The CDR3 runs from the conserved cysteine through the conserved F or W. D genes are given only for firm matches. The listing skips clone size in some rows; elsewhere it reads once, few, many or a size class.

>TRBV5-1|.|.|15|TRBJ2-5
CASSSQGSPKETQYF
TGCGCCAGCAGTTCACAGGGAAGTCCCAAAGAGACCCAGTACTTC
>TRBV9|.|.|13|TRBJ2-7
CASSARPGTEQYF
TGTGCCAGCAGCGCCCGACCCGGGACAGAGCAGTACTTC
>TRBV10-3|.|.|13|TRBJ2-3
CAIKASGTDTQYF
TGTGCCATCAAGGCTAGCGGCACAGATACGCAGTATTTT
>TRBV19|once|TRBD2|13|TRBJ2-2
CATKGRGTGELFF
TGTGCCACAAAGGGGAGGGGCACCGGGGAGCTGTTTTTT
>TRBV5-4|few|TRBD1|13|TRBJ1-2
CASSLDRWHGYTF
TGTGCCAGCAGCCTGGACAGGTGGCATGGCTACACCTTC
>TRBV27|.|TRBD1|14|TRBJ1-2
CASSFGGQERGYTF
TGTGCCAGCAGTTTTGGGGGACAGGAGAGAGGCTACACCTTC
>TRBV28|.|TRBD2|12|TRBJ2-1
CASSLLGTMQFF
TGTGCCAGCAGTCTACTCGGGACTATGCAGTTCTTC
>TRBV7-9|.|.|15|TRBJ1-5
CASSPPGTSNQPQHF
TGTGCCAGCAGCCCGCCCGGGACAAGCAATCAGCCCCAGCATTTT
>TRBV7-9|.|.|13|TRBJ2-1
CASSLGGLDEQFF
TGTGCCAGCAGCCTTGGGGGCCTCGATGAGCAGTTCTTC
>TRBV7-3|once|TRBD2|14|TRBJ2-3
CASSRSGFTDTQYF
TGTGCCAGCAGTCGTAGCGGGTTCACAGATACGCAGTATTTT
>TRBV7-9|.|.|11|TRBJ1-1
CSSSLSLEAFF
TGTTCCAGCAGCTTGTCCCTAGAGGCTTTCTTT
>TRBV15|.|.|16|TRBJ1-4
CATSRARIQVSGKLFF
TGTGCCACCAGCAGAGCGCGGATACAGGTTTCTGGAAAACTGTTTTTT
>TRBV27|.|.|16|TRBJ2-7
CASSAYGAEGSYEQYF
TGTGCCAGCAGCGCCTATGGAGCGGAAGGCAGCTACGAGCAGTACTTC
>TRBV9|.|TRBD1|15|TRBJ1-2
CASSGTGQGIDGYTF
TGTGCCAGCAGCGGAACGGGACAGGGCATCGATGGCTACACCTTC
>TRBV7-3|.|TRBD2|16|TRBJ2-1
CASSRSGIVSYNEQFF
TGTGCCAGCAGCCGTAGCGGGATCGTGTCATACAATGAGCAGTTCTTC
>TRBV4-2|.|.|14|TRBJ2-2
CASSQVVGVGELFF
TGTGCCAGCAGCCAAGTTGTAGGGGTCGGGGAGCTGTTTTTT
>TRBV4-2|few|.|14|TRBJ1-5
CASSQDGSSQPQHF
TGTGCCAGCAGCCAAGACGGGTCATCTCAGCCCCAGCATTTT
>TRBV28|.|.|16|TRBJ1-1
CASSLLTTGLGTEAFF
TGTGCCAGCAGTTTATTAACAACAGGTTTGGGCACTGAAGCTTTCTTT
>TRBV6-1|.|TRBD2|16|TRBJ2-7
CASSEAASGPSYEQYF
TGTGCCAGCAGTGAAGCCGCTAGCGGCCCCTCCTACGAGCAGTACTTC
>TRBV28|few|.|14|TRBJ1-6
CASTSPGEGSPLHF
TGTGCCAGCACCTCCCCAGGGGAGGGTTCACCCCTCCACTTT
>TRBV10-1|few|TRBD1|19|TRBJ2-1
CASSFCPGTGGAEYNEQFF
TGCGCCAGCAGTTTCTGTCCCGGGACAGGGGGCGCGGAGTACAATGAGCAGTTCTTC
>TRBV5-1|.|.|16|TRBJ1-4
CASSLGIADDNEKLFF
TGCGCCAGCAGCTTGGGAATAGCAGATGATAATGAAAAACTGTTTTTT
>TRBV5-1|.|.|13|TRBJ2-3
CASSWYTTDTQYF
TGCGCCAGCAGCTGGTACACCACAGATACGCAGTATTTT
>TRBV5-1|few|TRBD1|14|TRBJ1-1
CASSTGQGAAEAFF
TGCGCCAGCAGCACTGGACAGGGGGCTGCTGAAGCTTTCTTT
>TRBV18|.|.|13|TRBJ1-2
CASSPRQEEGYTF
TGTGCCAGCTCACCGCGACAGGAAGAAGGCTACACCTTC
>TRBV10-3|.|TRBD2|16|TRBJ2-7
CATGTLTSGASYEQYF
TGTGCCACCGGCACCCTGACTAGCGGGGCCTCCTACGAGCAGTACTTC
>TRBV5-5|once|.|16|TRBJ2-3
CASSFPGQPNADTQYF
TGTGCCAGCAGCTTTCCAGGACAGCCGAACGCAGATACGCAGTATTTT
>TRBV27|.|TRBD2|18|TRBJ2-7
CASSLRSRGLAGVYEQYF
TGTGCCAGCAGTTTACGCTCTCGTGGACTAGCGGGAGTATACGAGCAGTACTTC
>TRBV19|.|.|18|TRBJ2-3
CASSDLRPQGEVTDTQYF
TGTGCCAGTAGCGACCTCAGACCCCAAGGGGAAGTTACAGATACGCAGTATTTT
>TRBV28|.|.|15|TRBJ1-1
CASRGWQGLNTEAFF
TGTGCCAGCAGGGGCTGGCAGGGGCTTAACACTGAAGCTTTCTTT
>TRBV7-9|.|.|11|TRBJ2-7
CSSSLTGQQYF
TGTTCCAGCAGCTTAACAGGGCAGCAGTACTTC
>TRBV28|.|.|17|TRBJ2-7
CASSPGWSGAGAYEQYF
TGTGCCAGCAGCCCAGGTTGGTCAGGGGCGGGAGCCTACGAGCAGTACTTC
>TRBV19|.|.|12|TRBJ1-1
CASSMRNTEAFF
TGTGCCAGTAGTATGAGGAACACTGAAGCTTTCTTT
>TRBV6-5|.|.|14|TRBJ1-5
CASSYSTGNQPQHF
TGTGCCAGCAGTTACTCTACAGGGAATCAGCCCCAGCATTTT
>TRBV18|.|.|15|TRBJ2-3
CASSPPRSSTDTQYF
TGTGCCAGCTCACCACCGCGGTCTAGCACAGATACGCAGTATTTT
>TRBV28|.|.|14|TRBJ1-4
CASRNLDRSEKLFF
TGTGCCAGCAGGAACCTAGACAGGTCGGAAAAACTGTTTTTT
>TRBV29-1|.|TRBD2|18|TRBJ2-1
CSVGVLAGPRVAYNEQFF
TGCAGCGTTGGAGTACTAGCGGGCCCACGAGTAGCCTACAATGAGCAGTTCTTC
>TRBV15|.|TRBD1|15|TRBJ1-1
CATSSTRGTGPEAFF
TGTGCCACCAGCAGTACTAGAGGGACAGGCCCTGAAGCTTTCTTT
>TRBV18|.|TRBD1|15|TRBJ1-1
CASSDRGFEDTEAFF
TGTGCCAGCTCGGACAGGGGATTTGAGGACACTGAAGCTTTCTTT
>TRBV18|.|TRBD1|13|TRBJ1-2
CASSPDRAPGYTF
TGTGCCAGCTCACCGGACAGGGCCCCCGGCTACACCTTC